Reported below is one T cell receptor beta chain. It lacks a known antigen. No per-base quality is available; no much larger clone lies one base away. This entry comes from a study of blood T cell repertoires in COVID-19 (dated by TCRdb to 2018 to 2020). Background on the whole study: Collaborator samples came from the United States, Italy and Spain and covered acute and convalescent phases of COVID-19. The repertoires were released in a freely available public database meant as a resource for research on the immune response to SARS-CoV-2. A de-identified subject ID, COVID-19 status, age in years and sex were almost always included in the sample metadata. Samples were obtained from the ongoing ImmuneRACE study (first 160 participants) and from 1,254 subjects provided by 6 global collaborators. Where HLA class I and class II types were available, the types were taken from metadata supplied by the sample provider, not from assay-based typing. The dataset comprised deeply sampled blood TCRbeta repertoires from subjects exposed to, actively infected with, or recovered from COVID-19. The prospective study material was composed of cDNA or gDNA derived from T cells, B-cell-depleted T cells, or PBMCs.

Whole blood was collected in K2EDTA tubes by collaborating institutions according to the institutions' own protocols. For TCRbeta analysis, collaborators shipped samples as frozen whole blood, isolated PBMCs, or DNA extracted from either of those sample types. Broader findings and caveats from the paper: The quantity of clinical and demographic metadata differed by source and by participant and was supplied without curation.

The germline V gene (reference sequence) supplies CDR1 SGHNT and CDR2 YYREEE. From cysteine to phenylalanine, the CDR3 is 14 amino acids long. The read is trimmed to its CDR3 DNA, 42 bases read in frame from base 1. V is cut by 4 bases and J by 3 bases, and the space between the germline ends is 10 bases. The immunoSEQ Assay, a bias-controlled multiplex PCR, was used to amplify TCRbeta CDR3 regions from genomic DNA. As for the authors' bioinformatics: Nucleated cell counts per sample were estimated from amplification of reference gene primers within the assay. To quantify the absolute abundance of each unique TCRbeta CDR3 rearrangement, sequence reads were collapsed and filtered. Productive Simpson clonality was computed per sample as the square root of Simpson's diversity index over productive rearrangements. What TCRdb holds here is the immuneACCESS table cut down to in-frame rearrangements. Part of the clones is not present; checked against another copy, under half of the missing clones reflect an unresolved V gene, and the others are unexplained. V, J and clone size are those of that table, while D and trimming were read from the DNA. Recorded for this sample are about 74,000 clones; about 88% of them occurred a single time. The ten largest make up about 2.9% of the sample.

Recombination joined TRBV5-4 with TRBJ2-2; the best D guess is TRBD1, with 6 bases matching. The receptor's source is a man between 70 and 80 years old with active or convalescent COVID-19. Sequencing was performed on peripheral blood. The CDR3 sequence is CASSQDRYTGELFF. The bases are TGTGCCAGCAGCCAGGACAGATACACCGGGGAGCTGTTTTTT.